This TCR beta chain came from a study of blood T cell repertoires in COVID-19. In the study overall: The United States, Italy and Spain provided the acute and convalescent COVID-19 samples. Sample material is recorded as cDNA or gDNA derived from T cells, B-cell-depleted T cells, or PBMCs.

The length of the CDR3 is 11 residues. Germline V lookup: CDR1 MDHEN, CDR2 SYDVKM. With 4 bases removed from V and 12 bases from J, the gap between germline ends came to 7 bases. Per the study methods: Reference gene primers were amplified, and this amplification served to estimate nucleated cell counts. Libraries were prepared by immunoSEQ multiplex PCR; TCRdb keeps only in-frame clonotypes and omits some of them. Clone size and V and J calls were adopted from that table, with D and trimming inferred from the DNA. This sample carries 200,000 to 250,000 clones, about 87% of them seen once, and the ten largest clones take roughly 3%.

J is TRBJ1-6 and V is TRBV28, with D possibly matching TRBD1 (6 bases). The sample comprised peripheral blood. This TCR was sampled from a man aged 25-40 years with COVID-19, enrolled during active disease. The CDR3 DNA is TGTGCCAGCAGTTCAGGGGTACCCCTCCACTTT. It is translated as CASSSGVPLHF.